These 7 T cell receptor beta chains came from one sample sequenced in a study of control samples from healthy donors and cancer patients. Method: immunoSEQ multiplex PCR; TCRdb's copy keeps in-frame clones and lacks some. The top ten hold roughly 14% of the sample, which has approximately 230,000 clones, around 80% seen once. Sequencing was done on a sample of PBMCs. The receptors shown here come from an older woman with lung cancer.

The chain carries TRBV6-5 and TRBJ1-5; D gene unclear. V was cut by 7 bases and J by 0 bases, with 10 bases left in between. Germline V CDR1 and CDR2: MNHEY, SVGAGI. CDR3 length: 14 amino acids. CDR3 in DNA: TGTGCCAGCACAGACACTTATAGCAATCAGCCCCAGCATTTT. Translated, it gives CASTDTYSNQPQHF.

This clone was picked up a small number of times. The chain recombines TRBV7-9 with TRBJ2-3, with D possibly being TRBD2 (5 bases). Trimming stripped 5 bases from V and 1 base from J, with 10 bases between. The CDR3 spans 14 residues. Germline V gene sequence: CDR1 SEHNR, CDR2 FQNEAQ (reference sequence). The CDR3 sequence: CASSGGSGTDTQYF. The CDR3, as DNA: TGTGCCAGCAGCGGTGGGAGTGGCACAGATACGCAGTATTTT. Variable domain in full (rest from reference TRBV7-9 and TRBJ2-3): DTGVSQNPRHKITKRGQNVTFRCDPISEHNRLYWYRQTLGQGPEFLTYFQNEAQLEKSRLLSDRFSAERPKGSFSTLEIQRTEQGDSAMYLCASSGGSGTDTQYFGPGTRLTVL.

This clone showed up just a few times. The chain combines TRBV3-1 (or the pseudogene TRBV3-2) with TRBJ2-3; 9 bases are a match to TRBD2. This CDR3 has 16 amino acids. In germline, CDR1 is LGHDT, CDR2 YNNKEL (reference sequence). V was pared by 5 bases and J by 2 bases, with 8 bases of the junction left unmatched. The CDR3 bases are TGTGCCAGCAGCGTAAGGGGGACTAGCCTCACAGATACGCAGTATTTT. Translated, it gives CASSVRGTSLTDTQYF.

The rearrangement uses TRBV2 and TRBJ1-4; tentative D call: TRBD1 (6 bases). The V end was cut by 4 bases, the J end by 8 bases, with 11 bases between. The CDR3 is 13 residues long. Germline CDR1 and CDR2: SNHLY and FYNNEI. CDR3 nucleotides: TGTGCCAGCAGTGGGTTCGGGACAGAAAAACTGTTTTTT. The encoded protein is CASSGFGTEKLFF.

This clone occurred once. The chain carries TRBV29-1 and TRBJ2-1; 8 bases fit TRBD2. This CDR3 contains 18 residues. CDR1 and CDR2 from the germline V gene are SQVTM and ANQGSEA. Germline trimming cut 2 bases from V and 4 bases from J; bases unmatched to any gene: 16. CDR3 coding DNA: TGCAGCGTTGAAACCCGGGGGAAACGGGAGGGACCTTACAATGAGCAGTTCTTC. Translated: CSVETRGKREGPYNEQFF.

This clone was counted once. This chain uses TRBV11-2 with TRBJ2-7; TRBD1 agrees at 7 bases. This CDR3 is 12 amino acids long. V was pared by 3 bases and J by 6 bases, with 2 bases of the junction left unmatched. Per germline, CDR1 SGHAT and CDR2 FQNNGV. In DNA, the CDR3 is TGTGCCAGCAGCTTTCACAGGGGCGAGCAGTACTTC. Protein product: CASSFHRGEQYF.

V and J are TRBV20-1 and TRBJ2-1; no clear D gene. V lost 5 bases, J lost 4 bases, and 6 bases lay in between. CDR3 size: 11 residues. Germline CDR1 reads DFQATT; CDR2 reads SNEGSKA (reference sequence). The CDR3 DNA follows: TGCAGTGCTGATACGTACAATGAGCAGTTCTTC. Translating it yields CSADTYNEQFF.